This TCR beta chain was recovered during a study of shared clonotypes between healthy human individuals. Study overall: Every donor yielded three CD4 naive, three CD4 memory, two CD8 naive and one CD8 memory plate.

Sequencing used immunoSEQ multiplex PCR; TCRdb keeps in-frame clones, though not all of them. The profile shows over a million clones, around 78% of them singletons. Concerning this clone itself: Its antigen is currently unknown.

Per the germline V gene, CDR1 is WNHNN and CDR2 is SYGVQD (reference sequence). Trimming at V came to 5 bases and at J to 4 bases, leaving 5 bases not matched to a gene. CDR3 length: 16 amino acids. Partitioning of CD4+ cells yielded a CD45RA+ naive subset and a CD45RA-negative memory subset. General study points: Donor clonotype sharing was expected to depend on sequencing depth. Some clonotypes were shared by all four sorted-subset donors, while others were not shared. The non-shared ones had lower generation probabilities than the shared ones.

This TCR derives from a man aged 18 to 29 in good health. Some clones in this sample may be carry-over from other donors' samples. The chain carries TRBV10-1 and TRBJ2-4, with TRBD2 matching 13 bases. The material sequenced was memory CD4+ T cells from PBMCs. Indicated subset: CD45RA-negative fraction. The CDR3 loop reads CASSTSGRAGKNIQYF. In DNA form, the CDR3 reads TGCGCCAGCAGTACTAGCGGGAGGGCGGGTAAAAACATTCAGTACTTC.